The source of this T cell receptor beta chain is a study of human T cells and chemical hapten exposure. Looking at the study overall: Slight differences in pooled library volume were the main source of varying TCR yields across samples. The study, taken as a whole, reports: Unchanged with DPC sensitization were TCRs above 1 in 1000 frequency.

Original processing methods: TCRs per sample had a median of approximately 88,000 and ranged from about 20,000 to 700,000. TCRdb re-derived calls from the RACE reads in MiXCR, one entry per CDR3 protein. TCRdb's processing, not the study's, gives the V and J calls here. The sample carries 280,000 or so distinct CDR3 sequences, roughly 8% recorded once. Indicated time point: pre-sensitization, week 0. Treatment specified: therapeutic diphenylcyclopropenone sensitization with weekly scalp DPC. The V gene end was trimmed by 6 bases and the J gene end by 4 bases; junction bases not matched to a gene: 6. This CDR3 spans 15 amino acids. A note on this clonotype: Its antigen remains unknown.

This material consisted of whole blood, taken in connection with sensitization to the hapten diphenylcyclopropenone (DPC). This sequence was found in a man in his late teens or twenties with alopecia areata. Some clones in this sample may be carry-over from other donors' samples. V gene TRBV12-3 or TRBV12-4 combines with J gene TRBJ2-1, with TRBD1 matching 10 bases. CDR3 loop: CASRTDRGRYNEQFF. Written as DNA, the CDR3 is TGTGCCAGCAGAACAGACAGGGGGCGGTACAATGAGCAGTTCTTC.